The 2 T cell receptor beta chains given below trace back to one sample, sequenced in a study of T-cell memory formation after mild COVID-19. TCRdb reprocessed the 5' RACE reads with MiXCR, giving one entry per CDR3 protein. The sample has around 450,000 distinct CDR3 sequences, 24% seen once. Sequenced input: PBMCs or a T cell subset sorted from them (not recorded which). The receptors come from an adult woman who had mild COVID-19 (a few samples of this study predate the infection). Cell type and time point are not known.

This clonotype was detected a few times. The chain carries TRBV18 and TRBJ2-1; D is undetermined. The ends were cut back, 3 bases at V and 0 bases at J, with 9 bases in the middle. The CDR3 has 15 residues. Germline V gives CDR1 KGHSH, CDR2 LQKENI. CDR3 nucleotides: TGTGCCAGCTCACCCGAGGATTTCTCCTACAATGAGCAGTTCTTC. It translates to CASSPEDFSYNEQFF.

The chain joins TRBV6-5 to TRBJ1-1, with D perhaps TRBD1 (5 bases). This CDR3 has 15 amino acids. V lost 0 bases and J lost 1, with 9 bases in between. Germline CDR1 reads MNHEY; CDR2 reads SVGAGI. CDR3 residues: CASSYSAGRNTEAFF. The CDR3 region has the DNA TGTGCCAGCAGTTACTCGGCAGGGAGGAACACTGAAGCTTTCTTT.